This T cell receptor (beta chain) stems from a study of T cells in Graves' hyperthyroidism and ophthalmopathy. Amplification of TCR beta CDR3 regions used RNA as the template. A first-round RT-PCR of the TCR CDR3 used the HTBI primer set. MiXCR was run by TCRdb on the multiplex PCR reads, yielding one entry per CDR3 protein. The sample gives roughly 500,000 distinct CDR3 sequences, 40% to 50% of which show up once; 44% is in the top ten. The clonotype originates from an adult woman with Graves' disease, either hyperthyroidism or ophthalmopathy (not recorded which). Sequencing input: peripheral blood or thyroid tissue (not recorded which).

Here the CDR3 DNA reads TGTGCCAGCAGTTTTCATCCATCACCCCTCCACTTT. Translated, it gives CASSFHPSPLHF. The gene calls are TRBV12-3 or TRBV12-4 and TRBJ1-6; D not resolved. V was cut by 3 bases and J by 10 bases, with 7 bases left in between. The CDR3 contains 12 residues.